Presented here are 17 T cell receptor beta chains from one specimen sequenced in a study of response to subunit inactivated influenza vaccine. TCRdb processed the RT-PCR reads anew with MiXCR; each CDR3 protein has one entry. The sample records 550,000 to 800,000 distinct CDR3 sequences, about 15% being singletons. Sequences were derived from PBMCs from blood, sampled approximately 15 days before vaccination. Receptor source: a man aged 50-60 years who received an inactivated influenza vaccine.

This rearrangement joins TRBV6-1 to TRBJ1-3, with D possibly TRBD1 on 5 matching bases. In germline, CDR1 is MNHNS, CDR2 SASEGT. The CDR3 runs to 14 residues. The ends were cut back, 8 bases at V and 3 bases at J, with 14 bases in the middle. The CDR3 spells CASARVTSGNTIYF. The CDR3 DNA sequence: TGTGCCAGCGCCAGGGTTACCAGTGGAAACACCATATATTTT.

This clonotype was recorded many times. The chain carries TRBV5-6 and TRBJ2-2; D gene uncertain. CDR3 length: 13 residues. Looked up from germline, CDR1 is SGHDT and CDR2 is YYEEEE. Trimming cost V 1 base and J 3 bases, with 4 bases left between them. This CDR3 is CASSLTYTGELFF. CDR3 bases: TGTGCCAGCAGCTTGACGTACACCGGGGAGCTGTTTTTT.

This rearrangement joins TRBV24-1 to TRBJ2-1; 10 bases agree with TRBD1. Germline CDR1 and CDR2: KGHDR and SFDVKD. J lost 6 bases, V lost 4 bases, and 5 bases had no gene match. This CDR3 is 15 amino acids long. This chain's CDR3 is CATSDSGTGANEQFF. CDR3 nucleotide sequence: TGTGCCACCAGTGACTCCGGGACAGGGGCCAATGAGCAGTTCTTC.

This clonotype appeared a few times. The chain links TRBV20-1 to TRBJ1-2; D is perhaps TRBD1 (5 bases). V was shortened by 2 bases and J by 5 bases, with 9 bases between the two germline ends. The CDR3 consists of 12 residues. Germline assignment: CDR1 DFQATT and CDR2 SNEGSKA (reference sequence). CDR3 amino acids: CSARSREYGYTF. CDR3 DNA: TGCAGTGCTAGATCCAGGGAGTATGGCTACACCTTC.

The chain has TRBV6-5 and TRBJ1-4, with D tentatively TRBD1 (5 bases). Germline CDR1 is MNHEY and CDR2 is SVGAGI. The CDR3 sequence is 15 residues long. The V end lost 4 bases, the J end lost 7 bases, and 16 bases lay between the germline ends. Here the CDR3 DNA reads TGTGCCAGCAGTTCTTCAGGGCGGCGGGGTGAAAAACTGTTTTTT. It encodes CASSSSGRRGEKLFF.

The V call is TRBV20-1, the J call TRBJ2-1, with D perhaps matching TRBD1 (6 bases). Germline V lookup: CDR1 DFQATT, CDR2 SNEGSKA (reference sequence). CDR3 size: 14 residues. Trimming removed 3 bases from V and 8 bases from J, with 17 bases in between. DNA for the CDR3: TGCAGTGCTAGCGGTCTACAGGGAGTCCATGAGCAGTTCTTC. This translates into CSASGLQGVHEQFF.

This clonotype was counted between two and nine times. The chain couples TRBV4-1 to TRBJ2-3, with TRBD2 as a possible D gene (7 bases). This CDR3 is 19 amino acids long. CDR1 and CDR2 from the germline V gene are MGHRA and YSYEKL. Trimming stripped 2 bases from V and 5 bases from J, with 26 bases between. CDR3 bases: TGCGCCAGCAGCCAAAGGAAGGGGGTTCTAGCGGTCCCTAAAGATACGCAGTATTTT. Translation gives CASSQRKGVLAVPKDTQYF.

V and J are TRBV5-6 and TRBJ2-3; 11 nucleotides line up with TRBD2. Germline V gives CDR1 SGHDT, CDR2 YYEEEE. The V gene end was trimmed by 5 bases and the J gene end by 9 bases; junction bases not matched to a gene: 11. The CDR3 contains 15 residues. Here the CDR3 DNA reads TGTGCCAGCAGACTAGCGGGGGATGCCCCGTGGACGCAGTATTTT. It specifies CASRLAGDAPWTQYF.

The V and J genes are TRBV11-2 and TRBJ2-3; 11 positions agree with TRBD2. With 5 bases clipped from V and 5 bases from J, the junction kept 9 bases outside the gene matches. Germline-derived CDR1 and CDR2 are SGHAT and FQNNGV. CDR3 length: 16 amino acids. The CDR3 loop reads CASSNLAGGTGDTQYF. For the CDR3, the DNA is TGTGCCAGCAGCAACCTAGCGGGGGGAACGGGAGATACGCAGTATTTT.

The chain couples TRBV15 to TRBJ2-5, with 14 bases fitting TRBD2. The CDR3 covers 18 residues. Germline values: CDR1 LNHNV, CDR2 YYDKDF (reference sequence). V lost 2 bases and J lost 3; bases outside the gene matches: 8. DNA of the CDR3: TGTGCCACCAGCAGATCCGGACTAGCGGGAGGTCGAGAAGAGACCCAGTACTTC. It yields the protein CATSRSGLAGGREETQYF.

This clonotype was counted between two and nine times. The chain employs TRBV25-1 and TRBJ1-1, with unresolved D. The CDR3 extends over 14 amino acids. Germline V lookup: CDR1 MGHDK, CDR2 SYGVNS. Trimming pared 6 bases from V and 6 bases from J, leaving 17 bases between. The CDR3 reads CASSPSLGVAEAFF. The DNA for the CDR3 is TGTGCCAGCAGCCCCTCGTTAGGTGTGGCTGAAGCTTTCTTT.

This clonotype has only a few counts. The chain carries TRBV24-1 and TRBJ2-2; TRBD2 matches 13 bases. CDR1 and CDR2 from the germline V gene are KGHDR and SFDVKD. This CDR3 is 15 amino acids long. V lost 7 bases and J lost 5; bases outside the gene matches: 3. The CDR3 reads CATRGTSGTTGELFF. The CDR3 DNA follows: TGTGCCACCAGAGGGACTAGCGGGACTACCGGGGAGCTGTTTTTT.

Remarks on this clonotype: A much larger clone sits a single nucleotide away, making a read error possible. CDR3 sequence (DNA): TGTGCCAGCAGCTTACGTTTACAAGTCGAGCAGTTCTTC. This codes for CASSLRLQVEQFF. The V and J genes are TRBV7-2 and TRBJ2-1; no reliable D call. This CDR3 is 13 amino acids long. CDR1 and CDR2 from the germline V gene are SGHTA and FQGNSA. The V and J ends lost 2 bases and 10 bases respectively, with 12 bases between them.

This clonotype occurred a few times. The genes are TRBV20-1 and TRBJ2-2; maybe TRBD2 (5 bases). The germline V gene encodes CDR1 DFQATT and CDR2 SNEGSKA (reference sequence). V lost 3 bases and J 8 bases, leaving 10 bases between the germline ends. The CDR3 totals 12 residues. The CDR3 nucleotides read TGCAGTGCTAGGCGCCCGGGGGGGGAGCTGTTTTTT. Its protein product is CSARRPGGELFF.

This clonotype was seen more than once but under ten times. J is TRBJ1-5 and V is TRBV28; a possible D gene is TRBD1 (6 bases). From germline, CDR1 is MDHEN and CDR2 SYDVKM. The CDR3 contains 14 residues. V lost 6 bases, J lost 2 bases, and 11 bases lay in between. CDR3 residues: CASSPDSRNQPQHF. The CDR3 nucleotides read TGTGCCAGCAGCCCGGACAGCCGCAATCAGCCCCAGCATTTT. Supplemented by reference TRBV28 and TRBJ1-5, the full variable domain reads DVKVTQSSRYLVKRTGEKVFLECVQDMDHENMFWYRQDPGLGLRLIYFSYDVKMKEKGDIPEGYSVSREKKERFSLILESASTNQTSMYLCASSPDSRNQPQHFGDGTRLSIL.

The chain couples TRBV7-2 to TRBJ2-5; D assignment may be TRBD1 or TRBD2 (6 bases each). With 5 bases removed from V and 1 base from J, the gap between germline ends came to 17 bases. Germline V gene data show CDR1 as SGHTA and CDR2 as FQGNSA. The CDR3 spans 16 residues. CDR3 DNA: TGTGCCAGCAGCCGGCTTAGCGGAGGGGGCCAAGAGACCCAGTACTTC. Its protein is CASSRLSGGGQETQYF.

Ten or more counts support this clonotype. V usage is TRBV4-1 and J usage is TRBJ1-6, with D unresolved. CDR3 length: 12 residues. Trimming shortened V by 3 bases and J by 8 bases, and 5 bases separated the two germline ends. Germline CDR1 and CDR2: MGHRA and YSYEKL. The CDR3 sequence: CASSQSDSPLHF. As DNA, the CDR3 is TGCGCCAGCAGCCAGAGCGATTCACCCCTCCACTTT.